One and the same sample provided the 15 T cell receptor beta chains below, sequenced in a study of blood T cell repertoires in COVID-19. Libraries were prepared by immunoSEQ multiplex PCR; TCRdb keeps only in-frame clonotypes and omits some of them. The sample has under 400,000 clones, more than 70% seen once. Source material: PBMCs or T cells enriched from blood (not recorded which). The receptor set was obtained from a man in his forties in a cohort exposed to, infected with or recovered from COVID-19 (not recorded which).

Regarding this clone: An end of the junction does not agree with germline; a read error may underlie this. The rearrangement links TRBV5-8 to TRBJ2-7; 8 bases line up with TRBD1. Germline CDR1 reads SGHTS; CDR2 reads YDEGEE. The CDR3 is 13 amino acids. The CDR3 DNA is TGTGCCAGCCGACCGAGGACAGGGAGGATCAGGGACTTC. Its translation: CASRPRTGRIRDF.

J is TRBJ2-5 and V is TRBV9; TRBD2 matches at 11 bases. V trimming: 3 bases; J trimming: 4 bases; junction bases outside the gene matches: 5. In germline, CDR1 is SGDLS, CDR2 YYNGEE. The CDR3 has 15 amino acids. CDR3 sequence (DNA): TGTGCCAGCAGCGGACTAGCGGGATCATCAGAGACCCAGTACTTC. Amino acids: CASSGLAGSSETQYF. The variable domain in full, completed from reference TRBV9 and TRBJ2-5, reads DSGVTQTPKHLITATGQRVTLRCSPRSGDLSVYWYQQSLDQGLQFLIQYYNGEERAKGNILERFSAQQFPDLHSELNLSSLELGDSALYFCASSGLAGSSETQYFGPGTRLLVL.

The chain is built from TRBV19 and TRBJ1-5; no firm D call. Germline CDR1 and CDR2: LNHDA and SQIVND (reference sequence). There are 13 residues in the CDR3. V lost 5 bases and J lost 10, with 15 bases in between. CDR3 in DNA: TGTGCCAGTAGTTGGTCCCGGGAGAGCCCCCAGCATTTT. Translated, it gives CASSWSRESPQHF.

The sample holds one count of this clone. The V gene is TRBV10-3, the J gene TRBJ2-1; the D is unclear. V lost 2 bases and J 0 bases, leaving 14 bases between the germline ends. Germline values: CDR1 ENHRY, CDR2 SYGVKD. CDR3 length equals 17 residues. The CDR3 protein is CAISELRGQSSYNEQFF. For the CDR3, the DNA is TGTGCCATCAGTGAGCTCCGAGGCCAGAGCTCCTACAATGAGCAGTTCTTC.

This chain links TRBV30 with TRBJ1-2; tentatively, D is TRBD1 (5 bases). Looked up from germline, CDR1 is GTSNPN and CDR2 is SVGIG (reference sequence). With 1 base removed from V and 4 bases from J, the gap between germline ends came to 10 bases. The CDR3 extends over 13 amino acids. The CDR3: CAWSAQEGYGYTF. The DNA of the CDR3 is TGTGCCTGGAGTGCACAGGAGGGCTATGGCTACACCTTC.

This clone was recorded a few times. V is TRBV28 and J is TRBJ1-1; D gene unclear. The CDR3 has 15 residues. CDR1 is MDHEN, CDR2 SYDVKM, per germline. Trimming took off 4 bases at V and 0 bases at J, with 12 bases between the two ends. CDR3 nucleotides: TGTGCCAGCAGTTCTACCTCCGCTATGAACACTGAAGCTTTCTTT. It translates to CASSSTSAMNTEAFF. The whole variable domain, filled in from reference TRBV28 and TRBJ1-1, reads DVKVTQSSRYLVKRTGEKVFLECVQDMDHENMFWYRQDPGLGLRLIYFSYDVKMKEKGDIPEGYSVSREKKERFSLILESASTNQTSMYLCASSSTSAMNTEAFFGQGTRLTVV.

A single count supports this clone. The chain couples TRBV6-5 to TRBJ1-1; tentatively, D is TRBD1 (6 bases). CDR3 size: 13 residues. Germline V lookup: CDR1 MNHEY, CDR2 SVGAGI. Trimming cost V 6 bases and J 5 bases, with 13 bases left between them. CDR3: CASRQGFGTEAFF. DNA for the CDR3: TGTGCCAGCAGACAGGGATTCGGGACTGAAGCTTTCTTT.

This clone was observed once. This sequence joins TRBV11-2 and TRBJ2-7, with D unresolved. Trimming cost V 5 bases and J 0 bases, with 20 bases left between them. The CDR3 length is 17 residues. CDR1 is SGHAT and CDR2 is FQNNGV in the germline V gene. The CDR3 spells CASSHSGTVWSSYEQYF. CDR3 coding DNA: TGTGCCAGCAGCCACTCTGGCACGGTTTGGAGCTCCTACGAGCAGTACTTC.

This clone has more than one count but fewer than ten. The CDR3 loop is CASTWQGNIDTEAFF. Here the CDR3 DNA reads TGTGCCAGTACGTGGCAGGGAAATATTGACACTGAAGCTTTCTTT. The chain employs TRBV19 and TRBJ1-1, with a possible D match to TRBD1 (5 bases). Germline CDR1 and CDR2: LNHDA and SQIVND (reference sequence). The V end lost 7 bases, the J end lost 3 bases, and 18 bases lay between the germline ends. The CDR3 has 15 amino acids.

This clone was found once. This chain joins TRBV27 and TRBJ2-1; a possible D gene is TRBD2 (6 bases). Germline CDR1 and CDR2: MNHEY and SMNVEV (reference sequence). V lost 5 bases, J lost 2 bases, and 10 bases lay in between. The CDR3 is 14 residues long. The CDR3 DNA follows: TGTGCCAGCAGTCCGGGAGACCCCTACAATGAGCAGTTCTTC. Residues: CASSPGDPYNEQFF.

CDR3 coding DNA: TGCGCCAGCAGACAGGGTGGGGCGAGCACCGGGGAGCTGTTTTTT. Translating gives CASRQGGASTGELFF. The V call is TRBV5-1, the J call TRBJ2-2, with D perhaps TRBD1 (6 bases). Between the trimmed V and J ends, which lost 5 bases and 4 bases, there was a span of 15 bases. The CDR3 sequence is 15 residues long. Germline CDR1 reads SGHRS; CDR2 reads YFSETQ.

This rearrangement joins TRBV10-1 to TRBJ1-1; the match to TRBD1 covers 7 bases. After removal of 7 bases from V and 2 bases from J, the junction contained 4 bases not matched to a gene. This CDR3 contains 13 residues. Germline V gene sequence: CDR1 WNHNN, CDR2 SYGVQD (reference sequence). The DNA of the CDR3 is TGCGCCAGCACAGAGGGGGCAAACACTGAAGCTTTCTTT. Residues: CASTEGANTEAFF.

The genes are TRBV5-1 and TRBJ1-2; D is ambiguous. V lost 4 bases and J lost 1, with 17 bases in between. The CDR3 contains 16 residues. Germline CDR1 and CDR2: SGHRS and YFSETQ. CDR3 sequence: CASSRRTGDINYGYTF. The CDR3 coding sequence is TGCGCCAGCAGCCGCAGGACGGGAGATATTAACTATGGCTACACCTTC.

This chain links TRBV7-6 with TRBJ1-4; D is undetermined. Germline loops: CDR1 SGHVS, CDR2 FNYEAQ. The CDR3 covers 13 residues. Deletions cut 3 bases from V and 5 bases from J, with 7 bases between. The chain's CDR3 is CASSFTANEKLFF. CDR3 nucleotide sequence: TGTGCCAGCAGCTTCACAGCAAATGAAAAACTGTTTTTT.

The V call is TRBV4-2, the J call TRBJ1-6; weak D call: TRBD1 (6 bases). Germline V gene sequence: CDR1 LGHNA, CDR2 YNFKEQ. V shed 2 bases and J shed 5 bases, with 13 bases lying between them. The CDR3 runs to 16 residues. The CDR3 DNA reads TGTGCCAGCAGCCAACCGCAGGGGTCGGATAATTCACCCCTCCACTTT. The encoded protein is CASSQPQGSDNSPLHF.